This record covers a single TCR beta chain. Its specificity is unknown. The data stem from a study of cytomegalovirus exposure and HLA in healthy donors. Study-wide results and caveats: Most of the TCR beta V segments (in an earlier analysis) were productive either about 87% or about 30% of the time. Confirmation was obtained in vitro that a few CMV-associated chains are specific for CMV antigens. When the data were analyzed later, several of the most significant clusters appeared to be linked to common viral pathogens.

V was clipped by 5 bases and J by 2 bases, with 17 bases between them. The CDR3 consists of 16 residues. The PCR had 60 Vbeta and 13 Jbeta primers. TCRdb's copy holds only in-frame clones and misses some; the assay was immunoSEQ multiplex PCR. The sample yields about 68,000 clones, about 81% seen once. The rearrangement uses TRBV5-3 and TRBJ1-5, with D possibly matching TRBD1 (6 bases). TRBV5-3 is sorted into the ORF group, with uncertain function. This receptor was identified in a human donor in good health. The sample taken for sequencing was PBMCs. CDR3 amino acids: CARRSDSRGGNQPQHF. CDR3 coding DNA: TGTGCCAGAAGATCGGACAGCCGAGGGGGCAATCAGCCCCAGCATTTT.